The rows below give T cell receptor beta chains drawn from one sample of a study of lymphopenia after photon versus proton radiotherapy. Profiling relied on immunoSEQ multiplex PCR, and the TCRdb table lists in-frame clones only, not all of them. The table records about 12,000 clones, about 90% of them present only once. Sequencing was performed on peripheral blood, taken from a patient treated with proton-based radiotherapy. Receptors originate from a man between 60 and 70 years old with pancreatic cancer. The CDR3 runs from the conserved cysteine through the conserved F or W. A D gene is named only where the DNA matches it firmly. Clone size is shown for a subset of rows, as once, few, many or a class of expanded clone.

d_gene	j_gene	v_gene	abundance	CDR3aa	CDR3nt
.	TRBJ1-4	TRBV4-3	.	CASSQEAGRGAGEKLFF	TGCGCCAGCAGCCAAGAAGCGGGGCGGGGGGCCGGTGAAAAACTGTTTTTT
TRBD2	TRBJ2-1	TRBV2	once	CASSDLAGRESYNEQFF	TGTGCCAGCAGTGATCTAGCGGGAAGGGAGTCCTACAATGAGCAGTTCTTC
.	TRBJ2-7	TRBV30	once	CAWSSNPYDYEQYF	TGTGCCTGGAGTAGTAACCCGTATGACTACGAGCAGTACTTC
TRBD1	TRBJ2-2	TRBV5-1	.	CASSLVPGGPTGELFF	TGCGCCAGCAGCTTGGTACCAGGGGGCCCCACCGGGGAGCTGTTTTTT
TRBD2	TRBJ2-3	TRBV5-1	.	CASEREGHSTDTQYF	TGCGCCAGTGAGCGGGAGGGCCATAGTACAGATACGCAGTATTTT
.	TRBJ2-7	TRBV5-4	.	CASSLTGVEQYF	TGTGCCAGCAGCTTGACTGGGGTCGAGCAGTACTTC
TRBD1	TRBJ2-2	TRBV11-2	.	CASSLVGTGDWNTGELFF	TGTGCCAGCAGCTTAGTCGGGACAGGGGATTGGAACACCGGGGAGCTGTTTTTT
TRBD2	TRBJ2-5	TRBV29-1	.	CSVDGGRAAETQYF	TGCAGCGTTGATGGCGGGAGGGCCGCAGAGACCCAGTACTTC
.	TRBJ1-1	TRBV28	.	CASSRLMNTEAFF	TGTGCCAGCAGTCGCCTCATGAACACTGAAGCTTTCTTT
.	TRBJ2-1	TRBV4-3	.	CASSQDRRGEQFF	TGCGCCAGCAGCCAAGATCGGAGGGGAGAGCAGTTCTTC
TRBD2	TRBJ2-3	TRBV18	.	CASSPAGAGDTQYF	TGTGCCAGCTCACCGGCGGGAGCGGGAGATACGCAGTATTTT
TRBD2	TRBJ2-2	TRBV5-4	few	CASSLVAGGSGELFF	TGTGCCAGCAGCTTAGTAGCGGGAGGATCCGGGGAGCTGTTTTTT
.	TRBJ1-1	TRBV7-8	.	CASSLADRGRGTEAFF	TGTGCCAGCAGCTTAGCTGACCGGGGGCGGGGGACTGAAGCTTTCTTT
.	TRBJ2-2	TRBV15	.	CATSSGFRNTGELFF	TGTGCCACCAGCAGTGGCTTCCGGAACACCGGGGAGCTGTTTTTT
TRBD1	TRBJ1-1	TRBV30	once	CAWIRRGGRGWTEAFF	TGTGCCTGGATCCGAAGGGGGGGCAGGGGGTGGACTGAAGCTTTCTTT
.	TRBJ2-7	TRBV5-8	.	CASGRQELYEQYF	TGTGCCAGCGGGAGACAGGAACTCTACGAGCAGTACTTC